One and the same sample provided the 22 T cell receptor beta chains below, sequenced in a study of cytomegalovirus exposure and HLA in healthy donors. The PCR made use of 60 Vbeta and 13 Jbeta primers. The assay was immunoSEQ multiplex PCR, and TCRdb's table has in-frame clones only and misses some. This sample carries about 160,000 clones, roughly 84% of them seen once, and the ten largest clones take 1% to 1.5%. Sequencing was carried out using PBMCs. Every receptor here comes from a boy aged 2 to 10 in good health and CMV-seronegative.

This chain joins TRBV5-4 and TRBJ2-1; no clear D. Germline V gene data show CDR1 as SGHNT and CDR2 as YYREEE (reference sequence). With 0 bases removed from V and 5 bases from J, the gap between germline ends came to 9 bases. This CDR3 region has 14 residues. The CDR3 nucleotides read TGTGCCAGCAGCTTGGTTCCAGAAAACAATGAGCAGTTCTTC. Translated, it gives CASSLVPENNEQFF. Looking up the rest from reference TRBV5-4 and TRBJ2-1 gives the full variable domain: ETGVTQSPTHLIKTRGQQVTLRCSSQSGHNTVSWYQQALGQGPQFIFQYYREEENGRGNFPPRFSGLQFPNYSSELNVNALELDDSALYLCASSLVPENNEQFFGPGTRLTVL.

As concerns this clone: Within the sample, other DNA sequences also encode this same CDR3. CDR3 coding DNA: TGTGCCAGCAGTTCCGGGGGCTACGAGCAGTACTTC. Its translation: CASSSGGYEQYF. The V call is TRBV27, the J call TRBJ2-7; D perhaps matches TRBD2 (6 bases). This CDR3 region has 12 residues. Trimming took off 4 bases at V and 3 bases at J, with 7 bases between the two ends. Germline lookup yields CDR1 MNHEY and CDR2 SMNVEV (reference sequence).

The chain combines TRBV13 with TRBJ2-1, with D possibly being TRBD2 (6 bases). This CDR3 is built from 15 residues. Germline CDR1 is PRHDT and CDR2 is FYEKMQ (reference sequence). The V gene lost 5 bases and the J gene lost 2 bases, with 13 bases spanning the gap. CDR3: CASSPGTSAYNEQFF. CDR3 in DNA: TGTGCCAGCAGCCCGGGGACTTCTGCCTACAATGAGCAGTTCTTC.

The J gene is TRBJ2-7, the V gene TRBV5-6; D may be TRBD2 (5 bases). Germline lookup yields CDR1 SGHDT and CDR2 YYEEEE. V was cut by 0 bases and J by 0 bases, with 10 bases left in between. There are 15 residues in the CDR3. The CDR3 nucleotides are TGTGCCAGCAGCTTGGCCGGGGTAAACTCCTACGAGCAGTACTTC. As protein: CASSLAGVNSYEQYF. The variable domain in full, with the rest retrieved from reference TRBV5-6 and TRBJ2-7, is DAGVTQSPTHLIKTRGQQVTLRCSPKSGHDTVSWYQQALGQGPQFIFQYYEEEERQRGNFPDRFSGHQFPNYSSELNVNALLLGDSALYLCASSLAGVNSYEQYFGPGTRLTVT.

The J gene is TRBJ2-1, the V gene TRBV7-9; D is possibly TRBD2 (5 bases). This CDR3 contains 13 residues. The V and J ends lost 0 bases and 8 bases respectively, with 8 bases between them. Germline V gene data show CDR1 as SEHNR and CDR2 as FQNEAQ (reference sequence). DNA for the CDR3: TGTGCCAGCAGCTTAGCCGGAGGCCATGAGCAGTTCTTC. It specifies CASSLAGGHEQFF.

The chain combines TRBV10-1 with TRBJ2-2; TRBD1 matches at 10 bases. The CDR3 extends over 16 amino acids. CDR1 WNHNN and CDR2 SYGVQD come from the germline V gene (reference sequence). V trimming: 2 bases; J trimming: 3 bases; junction bases outside the gene matches: 3. Here the CDR3 reads CASSEGTGEDTGELFF. For the CDR3, the DNA is TGCGCCAGCAGTGAGGGGACAGGGGAAGACACCGGGGAGCTGTTTTTT.

This CDR3 is CASSSSGPVTYEQYF. CDR3 nucleotide sequence: TGTGCCAGCAGTTCCAGCGGTCCCGTTACCTACGAGCAGTACTTC. J is TRBJ2-7 and V is TRBV28; D might be TRBD2 (5 bases). This CDR3 is 15 amino acids long. V gave up 4 bases and J gave up 2 bases, with 15 bases separating them. Germline V gene lookup returns CDR1 MDHEN and CDR2 SYDVKM.

This sequence joins TRBV19 and TRBJ2-1, with TRBD1 matching over 7 bases. V was pared by 4 bases and J by 0 bases, with 9 bases of the junction left unmatched. Germline loops: CDR1 LNHDA, CDR2 SQIVND (reference sequence). The CDR3 is made up of 17 amino acids. CDR3 nucleotides: TGTGCCAGTAGTACCCCCGGACAGGCCCCCTCCTACAATGAGCAGTTCTTC. Amino acids: CASSTPGQAPSYNEQFF.

V usage is TRBV5-6 and J usage is TRBJ2-3; the match to TRBD1 covers 8 bases. The V gene end was trimmed by 3 bases and the J gene end by 5 bases; junction bases not matched to a gene: 11. This CDR3 region has 16 residues. Looked up from germline, CDR1 is SGHDT and CDR2 is YYEEEE. The DNA of the CDR3 is TGTGCCAGCAGCTCGGGGACAGGCCGGGGAGAAGATACGCAGTATTTT. As protein: CASSSGTGRGEDTQYF. The entire variable domain, with the rest obtained from reference TRBV5-6 and TRBJ2-3, is as follows: DAGVTQSPTHLIKTRGQQVTLRCSPKSGHDTVSWYQQALGQGPQFIFQYYEEEERQRGNFPDRFSGHQFPNYSSELNVNALLLGDSALYLCASSSGTGRGEDTQYFGPGTRLTVL.

The chain uses TRBV13 and TRBJ2-1, with 11 positions matching TRBD2. Germline lookup yields CDR1 PRHDT and CDR2 FYEKMQ (reference sequence). The CDR3 totals 19 residues. Trimming cost V 0 bases and J 7 bases; bases outside gene matches: 14. The CDR3 nucleotides are TGTGCCAGCAGCTTAGGCCTAATGTTAGCGGGGGGGCCGTTAAATGAGCAGTTCTTC. It codes for CASSLGLMLAGGPLNEQFF. The entire variable domain, with the rest obtained from reference TRBV13 and TRBJ2-1, is as follows: AAGVIQSPRHLIKEKRETATLKCYPIPRHDTVYWYQQGPGQDPQFLISFYEKMQSDKGSIPDRFSAQQFSDYHSELNMSSLELGDSALYFCASSLGLMLAGGPLNEQFFGPGTRLTVL.

The chain employs TRBV27 and TRBJ1-1, with D uncertain. V gave up 2 bases and J gave up 1 base, with 5 bases separating them. CDR1 and CDR2 (germline): MNHEY, SMNVEV (reference sequence). CDR3 size: 13 residues. CDR3 in DNA: TGTGCCAGCAGTTTAAACAGGAACACTGAAGCTTTCTTT. This encodes CASSLNRNTEAFF.

This clone has just one count. The same CDR3 also results from other DNA sequences found in this sample. The chain couples TRBV4-3 to TRBJ1-2, with D maybe TRBD1 (5 bases). The germline gives CDR1 LGHNA, CDR2 YSLEER. Trimming took 1 base from V and 4 from J, leaving 13 bases between them. The CDR3 loop spans 15 amino acids. The CDR3 nucleotides read TGCGCCAGCAGCCAAGGTCCGGGGGGACCCTATGGCTACACCTTC. It encodes CASSQGPGGPYGYTF.

The chain uses TRBV5-6 and TRBJ1-5; 8 positions agree with TRBD1. The junction had 4 bases not matched to a gene; V was cut back by 1 base and J by 4 bases. CDR1 SGHDT and CDR2 YYEEEE come from the germline V gene. The CDR3 covers 15 residues. CDR3 amino acids: CASSLHRTGNQPQHF. CDR3 in DNA: TGTGCCAGCAGCTTGCATCGGACAGGGAATCAGCCCCAGCATTTT.

Details on this clone: One end of the junction varies from germline; a read error may be responsible. This CDR3 is also generated by other DNA sequences in the sample. The rearrangement links TRBV6-1 to TRBJ2-5, with 14 bases aligning to TRBD2. This CDR3 region has 13 residues. Per the germline V gene, CDR1 is MNHNS and CDR2 is SASEGT. The CDR3 DNA follows: TGTGCCAGCGGGACTAGCGGGAGCGAGACCCAATACTTC. Translating gives CASGTSGSETQYF.

As regards this clone: The junction differs from germline at one of its ends, possibly a read error. The chain recombines TRBV7-9 with TRBJ2-5; TRBD2 agrees at 14 bases. Germline CDR1 reads SEHNR; CDR2 reads FQNEAQ (reference sequence). This CDR3 comprises 17 residues. CDR3 bases: TGTTCCAGCAGCATCGGACTAGCGGGGGGTCGCGAGGGGACCCAGTACTTC. It codes for CSSSIGLAGGREGTQYF.

The V and J genes are TRBV19 and TRBJ1-5; 7 bases are a match to TRBD1. Per the germline V gene, CDR1 is LNHDA and CDR2 is SQIVND (reference sequence). The V gene end was trimmed by 3 bases and the J gene end by 0 bases; junction bases not matched to a gene: 17. The CDR3 totals 20 residues. CDR3 nucleotide sequence: TGTGCCAGTAGTATCAATTACCGCAGGGGGACGTCCTCTAGCAATCAGCCCCAGCATTTT. This encodes CASSINYRRGTSSSNQPQHF.

This clone occurred once. This sequence joins TRBV6-5 and TRBJ2-2, with D possibly TRBD1 on 6 matching bases. Trimming left V 2 bases short and J 6 bases short, with 13 bases between. Germline V gives CDR1 MNHEY, CDR2 SVGAGI. The CDR3 is made up of 15 amino acids. CDR3 DNA sequence: TGTGCCAGCAGTTACGTAACAGGGTTGGCCGGGGAGCTGTTTTTT. Amino acids: CASSYVTGLAGELFF.

The chain links TRBV6-6 to TRBJ2-5, with TRBD2 matching over 10 bases. V gave up 10 bases and J gave up 5 bases; unmatched junction bases: 7. There are 13 residues in the CDR3. The germline V gene encodes CDR1 MNHNY and CDR2 SVGAGI (reference sequence). The CDR3 DNA sequence: TGTGCCACAGTAGCGGGAGGAGGGGAGACCCAGTACTTC. This gives the protein CATVAGGGETQYF.

The V call is TRBV1, the J call TRBJ2-1; TRBD1 reflects the table's D call only, with no check against the DNA. TRBV1 has pseudogene status. This CDR3 is built from 18 residues. The CDR3 bases are TGCACCAGCAGCCCCCAACAGGCAGGGGTCGCCGCGTACAATGAGCAGTTCTTC. The encoded protein is CTSSPQQAGVAAYNEQFF.

This chain uses TRBV10-3 with TRBJ2-1; the D is unclear. Trimming removed 3 bases at V and 9 bases at J, with 6 bases between. The CDR3 consists of 11 residues. Germline V gene lookup returns CDR1 ENHRY and CDR2 SYGVKD. CDR3 DNA: TGTGCCATCAGTGATTCCGGTGAGCAGTTCTTC. This translates into CAISDSGEQFF.

V is TRBV6-6 and J is TRBJ2-5; 9 bases align to TRBD2. Looked up from germline, CDR1 is MNHNY and CDR2 is SVGAGI (reference sequence). Trimming took 9 bases from V and 0 from J; bases not matched to a gene: 8. This CDR3 is built from 15 residues. CDR3 DNA sequence: TGTGCCAGTAGGTTTAGCGGGGGATACCAAGAGACCCAGTACTTC. It codes for CASRFSGGYQETQYF.

This clone came up once. The V call is TRBV6-6, the J call TRBJ2-2; D gene uncertain. The germline CDR1 and CDR2 sequences are MNHNY and SVGAGI (reference sequence). Trimming removed 6 bases from V and 1 base from J, with 12 bases in between. This CDR3 comprises 15 residues. As DNA, the CDR3 is TGTGCCAGCAGAGACCCGGGTTGGAACACCGGGGAGCTGTTTTTT. Protein product: CASRDPGWNTGELFF.